In this sample, the clone carrying this TCR beta chain turned up many times. In germline, CDR1 is DFQATT, CDR2 SNEGSKA (reference sequence). Between the trimmed V and J ends, which lost 3 bases and 3 bases, there was a span of 15 bases. The CDR3 length is 14 residues. The sample is drawn from a study of T cells after yellow fever vaccination. TCRdb recomputed calls from the 5' RACE reads with MiXCR, one row per CDR3 protein. The table has about 320,000 distinct CDR3 sequences, approximately 4% seen once; the top ten hold roughly a fifth. The V call is TRBV20-1, the J call TRBJ2-7, with D tentatively TRBD2 (6 bases). This TCR came from a man younger than 35 who received the YFV17D yellow fever vaccine. The specimen was PBMCs, collected 15 days after the yellow fever booster vaccination. The CDR3 loop reads CSASAGTLNYEQYF. In DNA, the CDR3 is TGCAGTGCTAGTGCCGGGACTTTGAACTACGAGCAGTACTTC.